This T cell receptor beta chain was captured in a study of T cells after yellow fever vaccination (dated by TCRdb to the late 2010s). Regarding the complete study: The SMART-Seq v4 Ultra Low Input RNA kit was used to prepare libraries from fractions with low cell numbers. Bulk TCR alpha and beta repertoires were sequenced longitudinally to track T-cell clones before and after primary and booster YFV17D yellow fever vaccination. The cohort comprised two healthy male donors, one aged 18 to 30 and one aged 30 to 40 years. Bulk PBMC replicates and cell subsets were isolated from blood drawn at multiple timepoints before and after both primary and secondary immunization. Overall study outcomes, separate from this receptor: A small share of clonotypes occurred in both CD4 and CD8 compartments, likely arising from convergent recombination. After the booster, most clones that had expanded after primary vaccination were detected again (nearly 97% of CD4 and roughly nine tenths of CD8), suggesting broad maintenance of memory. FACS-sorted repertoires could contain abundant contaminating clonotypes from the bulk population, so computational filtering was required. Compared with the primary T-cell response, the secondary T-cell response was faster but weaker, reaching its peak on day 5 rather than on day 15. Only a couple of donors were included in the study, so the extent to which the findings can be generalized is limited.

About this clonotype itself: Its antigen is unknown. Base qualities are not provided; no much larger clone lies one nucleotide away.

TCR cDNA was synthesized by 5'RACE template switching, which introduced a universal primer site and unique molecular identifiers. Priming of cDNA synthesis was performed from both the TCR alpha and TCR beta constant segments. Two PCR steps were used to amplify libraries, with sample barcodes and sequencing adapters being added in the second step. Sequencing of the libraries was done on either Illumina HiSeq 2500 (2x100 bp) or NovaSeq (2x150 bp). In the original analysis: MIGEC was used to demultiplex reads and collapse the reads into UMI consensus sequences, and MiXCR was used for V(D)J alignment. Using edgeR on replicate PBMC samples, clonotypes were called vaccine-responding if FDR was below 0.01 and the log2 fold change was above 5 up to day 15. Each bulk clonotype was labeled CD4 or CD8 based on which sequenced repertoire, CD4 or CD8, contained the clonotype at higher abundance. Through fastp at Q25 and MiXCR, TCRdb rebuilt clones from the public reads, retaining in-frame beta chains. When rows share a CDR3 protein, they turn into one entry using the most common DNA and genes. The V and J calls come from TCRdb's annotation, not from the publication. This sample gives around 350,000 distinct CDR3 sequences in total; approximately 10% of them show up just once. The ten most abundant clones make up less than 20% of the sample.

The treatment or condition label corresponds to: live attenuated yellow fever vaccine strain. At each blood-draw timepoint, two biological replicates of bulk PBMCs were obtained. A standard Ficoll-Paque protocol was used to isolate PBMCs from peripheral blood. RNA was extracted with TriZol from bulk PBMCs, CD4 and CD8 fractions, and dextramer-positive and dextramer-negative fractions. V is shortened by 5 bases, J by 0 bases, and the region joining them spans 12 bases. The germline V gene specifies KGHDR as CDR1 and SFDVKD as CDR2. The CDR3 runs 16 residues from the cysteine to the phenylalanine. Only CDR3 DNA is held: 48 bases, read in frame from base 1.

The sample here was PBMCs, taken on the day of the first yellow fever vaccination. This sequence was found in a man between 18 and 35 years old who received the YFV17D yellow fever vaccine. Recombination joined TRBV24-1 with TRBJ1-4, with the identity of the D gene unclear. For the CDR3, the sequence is CATSAGSVATNEKLFF. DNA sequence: TGTGCCACCAGTGCGGGGTCCGTTGCAACTAATGAAAAACTGTTTTTT.